Below, 27 T cell receptor beta chains from the same sample are listed, as sequenced in a study of cytomegalovirus exposure and HLA in healthy donors. The PCR made use of 60 Vbeta and 13 Jbeta primers. TCRdb's table, derived via immunoSEQ multiplex PCR, lists solely in-frame clones and lacks some. The table shows just over 150,000 clones, with more than 70% occurring only once. What was sequenced was PBMCs. The receptors stem from a male donor in good health and CMV-seropositive.

The chain recombines TRBV27 with TRBJ2-6; maybe TRBD1 (6 bases). Trimming removed 6 bases from V and 0 bases from J, with 12 bases in between. The CDR3 extends over 16 amino acids. CDR1 and CDR2 (germline): MNHEY, SMNVEV (reference sequence). CDR3 DNA: TGTGCCAGCAGGGGGGCCAGGGACTCTGGGGCCAACGTCCTGACTTTC. The encoded protein is CASRGARDSGANVLTF.

This clone was counted at least ten times. J is TRBJ2-1 and V is TRBV10-3; D is unclear. Between the trimmed V and J ends, which lost 0 bases and 6 bases, there was a span of 24 bases. There are 19 residues in the CDR3. Per the germline V gene, CDR1 is ENHRY and CDR2 is SYGVKD. CDR3 nucleotide sequence: TGTGCCATCAGTGAGTCGGTGGAGCAATCAATGACGAGTATCAATGAGCAGTTCTTC. Its protein is CAISESVEQSMTSINEQFF.

The chain combines TRBV30 with TRBJ1-6; D is perhaps TRBD1 (5 bases). CDR1 and CDR2 from the germline V gene are GTSNPN and SVGIG (reference sequence). This CDR3 contains 14 residues. The V end was cut by 5 bases, the J end by 0 bases, with 8 bases between. The DNA of the CDR3 is TGTGCCTGGGGGGGGAGCTCCTATAATTCACCCCTCCACTTT. Its translation is CAWGGSSYNSPLHF.

The chain is built from TRBV6-1 and TRBJ1-5; 10 nucleotides agree with TRBD1. After removal of 6 bases from V and 4 bases from J, the junction contained 0 bases not matched to a gene. This CDR3 is built from 13 residues. Germline CDR1 is MNHNS and CDR2 is SASEGT. The CDR3 coding sequence is TGTGCCAGCAGGGACAGGGGGAATCAGCCCCAGCATTTT. This codes for CASRDRGNQPQHF.

V gene TRBV7-8 combines with J gene TRBJ2-1; D is possibly TRBD2 (5 bases). Trimming shortened V by 0 bases and J by 8 bases, and 11 bases separated the two germline ends. The CDR3 has 14 amino acids. In germline, CDR1 is SGHVS, CDR2 FQNEAQ. For the CDR3, the DNA is TGTGCCAGCAGCTTAGCGCGGGCCACCCATGAGCAGTTCTTC. It translates to CASSLARATHEQFF.

Points on this clone: The junction and the germline gene differ at one end; a read error may be behind it. The chain joins TRBV7-9 to TRBJ2-7; no clear D gene. The germline gives CDR1 SEHNR, CDR2 FQNEAQ (reference sequence). This CDR3 spans 11 amino acids. CDR3 bases: TGTTCCAGCAGCTCCACCTACGAGCAGTACTTC. Translated: CSSSSTYEQYF. Full variable domain (outside the CDR3, taken from reference TRBV7-9 and TRBJ2-7): DTGVSQNPRHKITKRGQNVTFRCDPISEHNRLYWYRQTLGQGPEFLTYFQNEAQLEKSRLLSDRFSAERPKGSFSTLEIQRTEQGDSAMYLCSSSSTYEQYFGPGTRLTVT.

J is TRBJ2-1 and V is TRBV6-5; the D is unclear. The CDR3 has 15 residues. V lost 2 bases, J lost 0 bases, and 8 bases lay in between. Germline loops: CDR1 MNHEY, CDR2 SVGAGI. The CDR3 reads CASSYGVSSYNEQFF. The CDR3 nucleotides read TGTGCCAGCAGTTACGGAGTAAGCTCCTACAATGAGCAGTTCTTC.

This chain connects TRBV5-4 to TRBJ2-2; a weak D match, TRBD1 (5 bases). The CDR3 runs 14 residues. Germline V gene lookup returns CDR1 SGHNT and CDR2 YYREEE (reference sequence). Trimming took off 5 bases at V and 3 bases at J, with 11 bases between the two ends. CDR3 DNA: TGTGCCAGCAGGTTCGACAGTTACACCGGGGAGCTGTTTTTT. Its translation is CASRFDSYTGELFF.

The rearrangement uses TRBV5-1 and TRBJ2-5; 9 bases are a match to TRBD2. With V trimmed by 4 bases and J by 1 base, 8 bases remained unmatched. CDR1 and CDR2 from the germline V gene are SGHRS and YFSETQ. The CDR3 runs to 16 residues. Here the CDR3 reads CASSRASGTSQETQYF. The CDR3 region has the DNA TGCGCCAGCAGCCGGGCTAGCGGGACCAGCCAAGAGACCCAGTACTTC.

The rearrangement links TRBV11-2 to TRBJ1-4; 8 positions agree with TRBD1. The CDR3 is 14 residues long. J gave up 8 bases and V 5 bases, and 7 bases lay outside the gene matches. Germline V gene lookup returns CDR1 SGHAT and CDR2 FQNNGV. DNA of the CDR3: TGTGCCAGCAGCCTGGACAGGGCGCAAGAAAAACTGTTTTTT. This encodes CASSLDRAQEKLFF.

CDR3 residues: CASSDPFREAKQFF. The CDR3 nucleotides are TGTGCCAGCAGCGATCCCTTCAGGGAAGCCAAGCAGTTCTTC. The rearrangement links TRBV9 to TRBJ2-1, with a possible D match to TRBD1 (5 bases). Trimming left V 3 bases short and J 11 bases short, with 18 bases between. Germline values: CDR1 SGDLS, CDR2 YYNGEE. CDR3 size: 14 residues.

V gene TRBV5-4 combines with J gene TRBJ2-7, with TRBD2 identical over 7 bases. Trimming took 1 base from V and 7 from J; bases not matched to a gene: 20. The CDR3 length is 18 residues. From germline, CDR1 is SGHNT and CDR2 YYREEE (reference sequence). CDR3 nucleotide sequence: TGTGCCAGCAGCTTGTTTGGGGACGCGGGCGGGGGTTCTGTGGAGCAGTACTTC. The encoded protein is CASSLFGDAGGGSVEQYF.

The chain links TRBV6-6 to TRBJ1-2, with D perhaps matching TRBD1 (6 bases). V lost 4 bases, J lost 5 bases, and 11 bases lay in between. The germline V gene encodes CDR1 MNHNY and CDR2 SVGAGI (reference sequence). CDR3 length equals 13 residues. CDR3 in amino acids: CASSSEQGYGYTF. Here the CDR3 DNA reads TGTGCCAGCAGTTCCGAACAGGGTTATGGCTACACCTTC.

The chain recombines TRBV7-9 with TRBJ1-5; D unresolved. The ends were cut back, 1 base at V and 7 bases at J, with 5 bases in the middle. CDR3 length: 12 residues. Germline V gene lookup returns CDR1 SEHNR and CDR2 FQNEAQ (reference sequence). The CDR3 DNA follows: TGTGCCAGCAGCTTAGGCGAGCAGCCCCAGCATTTT. Protein product: CASSLGEQPQHF.

This chain connects TRBV5-5 to TRBJ2-7; maybe TRBD1 (5 bases). Trimming took off 3 bases at V and 1 base at J, with 11 bases between the two ends. The CDR3 spans 14 residues. The germline V gene encodes CDR1 SGHKS and CDR2 YYEKEE (reference sequence). The CDR3: CASSYPTESYEQYF. For the CDR3, the DNA is TGTGCCAGCAGCTACCCGACAGAGTCCTACGAGCAGTACTTC.

The V gene is TRBV4-2, the J gene TRBJ1-4; 7 bases are a match to TRBD1. CDR1 LGHNA and CDR2 YNFKEQ come from the germline V gene. The junction had 10 bases not matched to a gene; V was cut back by 2 bases and J by 1 base. CDR3 length: 18 amino acids. This CDR3 is CASSQKPRGRGTNEKLFF. CDR3 bases: TGTGCCAGCAGCCAAAAACCAAGGGGGCGCGGAACTAATGAAAAACTGTTTTTT.

This chain connects TRBV13 to TRBJ2-2; TRBD2 matches at 8 bases. The CDR3 covers 15 residues. Germline CDR1 and CDR2: PRHDT and FYEKMQ (reference sequence). With V trimmed by 5 bases and J by 9 bases, 11 bases remained unmatched. The CDR3 DNA reads TGTGCCAGCAGCCAAGAGACTAGCGCCCCCCGGGAGCTGTTTTTT. Amino acid sequence: CASSQETSAPRELFF.

There are a few counts of this clone. One junction end disagrees with the germline gene, perhaps due to a read error. The chain joins TRBV7-9 to TRBJ2-7; perhaps TRBD2 as D (6 bases). Looked up from germline, CDR1 is SEHNR and CDR2 is FQNEAQ (reference sequence). The CDR3 loop spans 16 amino acids. CDR3 in DNA: TGTTCCAGCAGCCCCTCGAGCGGGCAGGATACCTACGAGCAGTACTTC. Protein product: CSSSPSSGQDTYEQYF.

The genes are TRBV30 and TRBJ1-4; the D is unclear. Trimming removed 0 bases at V and 5 bases at J, with 7 bases between. Germline CDR1 reads GTSNPN; CDR2 reads SVGIG (reference sequence). This CDR3 comprises 13 residues. Here the CDR3 DNA reads TGTGCCTGGAGTGTACGGAGAAATGAAAAACTGTTTTTT. As protein: CAWSVRRNEKLFF.

The chain employs TRBV28 and TRBJ2-3; D remains unclear. Germline-derived CDR1 and CDR2 are MDHEN and SYDVKM. V lost 5 bases, J lost 1 base, and 10 bases lay in between. The CDR3 is 14 residues long. The CDR3 is CASSGHQRTDTQYF. The CDR3 bases are TGTGCCAGCAGTGGCCACCAACGCACAGATACGCAGTATTTT. Together with reference TRBV28 and TRBJ2-3, the CDR3 gives the full variable domain: DVKVTQSSRYLVKRTGEKVFLECVQDMDHENMFWYRQDPGLGLRLIYFSYDVKMKEKGDIPEGYSVSREKKERFSLILESASTNQTSMYLCASSGHQRTDTQYFGPGTRLTVL.

The chain employs TRBV29-1 and TRBJ1-2; D is possibly TRBD1 (5 bases). CDR3 length equals 14 residues. Germline V CDR1 and CDR2: SQVTM, ANQGSEA. Trimming cost V 1 base and J 3 bases, with 12 bases left between them. The CDR3 nucleotides read TGCAGCGTTGAAGCCCCACAGGATTACTATGGCTACACCTTC. Translated, it gives CSVEAPQDYYGYTF. Full variable domain (missing parts from reference TRBV29-1 and TRBJ1-2): SAVISQKPSRDICQRGTSLTIQCQVDSQVTMMFWYRQQPGQSLTLIATANQGSEATYESGFVIDKFPISRPNLTFSTLTVSNMSPEDSSIYLCSVEAPQDYYGYTFGSGTRLTVV.

The sample holds a few counts of this clone. The V call is TRBV7-6, the J call TRBJ2-4; TRBD2 aligns across 8 bases. This CDR3 spans 16 amino acids. Trimming took 1 base from V and 4 from J; bases not matched to a gene: 6. Germline V gives CDR1 SGHVS, CDR2 FNYEAQ. CDR3 nucleotides: TGTGCCAGCAGCTTAGTCGGGGGGGGGTGGAAAAACATTCAGTACTTC. Protein sequence: CASSLVGGGWKNIQYF.

This clone was seen a single time. The V call is TRBV5-1, the J call TRBJ2-3; 7 bases match TRBD1. J gave up 8 bases and V 0 bases, and 3 bases lay outside the gene matches. Per germline, CDR1 SGHRS and CDR2 YFSETQ. CDR3 size: 13 residues. This CDR3 is CASSLGYRGTQYF. The CDR3 DNA is TGCGCCAGCAGCTTGGGTTACAGGGGTACGCAGTATTTT.

The chain is built from TRBV19 and TRBJ2-2, with 15 nucleotides matching TRBD2. The CDR3 runs to 17 residues. Germline lookup yields CDR1 LNHDA and CDR2 SQIVND (reference sequence). J gave up 5 bases and V 6 bases, and 7 bases lay outside the gene matches. CDR3 bases: TGTGCCAGTAGGACACGGACTAGCGGGGGGGGGACCGGGGAGCTGTTTTTT. Protein: CASRTRTSGGGTGELFF.

This chain connects TRBV27 to TRBJ1-1; 8 bases line up with TRBD1. CDR1 is MNHEY, CDR2 SMNVEV, per germline (reference sequence). V gave up 8 bases and J gave up 9 bases; unmatched junction bases: 8. The CDR3 consists of 12 residues. The CDR3 region is CASRRTGQKAFF. The CDR3 region has the DNA TGTGCCAGCCGAAGGACAGGGCAGAAAGCTTTCTTT.

V usage is TRBV29-1 and J usage is TRBJ1-1, with 7 bases aligning to TRBD1. The CDR3 runs 14 residues. Germline trimming cut 5 bases from V and 5 bases from J; bases unmatched to any gene: 11. Germline lookup yields CDR1 SQVTM and CDR2 ANQGSEA. CDR3 sequence (DNA): TGCAGCGTTCACATGACGACAGGGCGGACTGAAGCTTTCTTT. Translated, it gives CSVHMTTGRTEAFF.

This chain links TRBV5-1 with TRBJ2-1, with a weak D call TRBD2 (7 bases). From germline, CDR1 is SGHRS and CDR2 YFSETQ. CDR3 length equals 16 residues. Deletions cut 4 bases from V and 2 bases from J, with 16 bases between. The CDR3 sequence is CASSVGGGGTYNEQFF. The CDR3 nucleotides read TGCGCCAGCAGCGTAGGGGGGGGAGGCACCTACAATGAGCAGTTCTTC.